Listed below are T cell receptor beta chains from one sample, sequenced in a study of blood T cell repertoires in COVID-19. This table comes from immunoSEQ multiplex PCR, and its TCRdb copy is limited to in-frame clones, with some not included. Here the sample spans 110,000 to 150,000 clones, 75% to 85% being singletons. The source material was peripheral blood. The receptors come from a woman aged 80 or older with acute or convalescent COVID-19. Both conserved end residues are part of each CDR3. The D gene is left open where the match is weak. Expanded clones get a size class; other rows say once, few or many, or leave the size out.

TGTGCCAGCAGCTTATTTTTGGGGGCAGAAGCTTACAATGAGCAGTTCTTC CASSLFLGAEAYNEQFF TRBJ2-1 TRBV7-2 - -
TGTGCCACCAGATCCATGGGCCCGAACCATGGCTACACCTTC CATRSMGPNHGYTF TRBJ1-2 TRBV6-5 - -
TGTGCCAGCAGCCAAGGTTTCGGCAGGGCCGGGGGCTACACCTTC CASSQGFGRAGGYTF TRBJ1-2 TRBV14 few -
TGTGCCAGCAGTTACGGACAGTTTAATTCACCCCTCCACTTT CASSYGQFNSPLHF TRBJ1-6 TRBV27 - -
TGTGCCAGCAGCTTCGCTAGCGGGGGGGACATTCAGTACTTC CASSFASGGDIQYF TRBJ2-4 TRBV5-4 - TRBD2
TGTGCCTGGAGTCAGAGACAGTTCTATGGCTACACCTTC CAWSQRQFYGYTF TRBJ1-2 TRBV30 few -
TGTGCCACCAGCAGCTTGCGGGGACCTCGGTATTTT CATSSLRGPRYF TRBJ2-3 TRBV15 - -
TGCGCCAGCAGCTCCTTCGGGGGTCTCCTCGGTAATTCACCCCTCCACTTT CASSSFGGLLGNSPLHF TRBJ1-6 TRBV4-1 - -
TGTGCCAGCTCACCTGCCGGGACAGGGGTCAATCAGCCCCAGCATTTT CASSPAGTGVNQPQHF TRBJ1-5 TRBV18 - TRBD1
TGTGCCAGCTCACCGGCCGATATACGGAACACTGAAGCTTTCTTT CASSPADIRNTEAFF TRBJ1-1 TRBV18 - -
TGTGCCAGCAGTTTTGGGGACAGGGGGACTGAAGCTTTCTTT CASSFGDRGTEAFF TRBJ1-1 TRBV28 - TRBD1
TGTGCCAGCAGCCGAACAGGGTCTGGAAACACCATATATTTT CASSRTGSGNTIYF TRBJ1-3 TRBV6-2/TRBV6-3 - -
TGCGCCAGCAGCTTGATACAGGGCCATGGCTACACCTTC CASSLIQGHGYTF TRBJ1-2 TRBV5-1 - -
TGCGCCAGCAGTGAAAACGCGGGCACTGAAGCTTTCTTT CASSENAGTEAFF TRBJ1-1 TRBV10-1 - -
TGCGCCAGCACCAACTTCTACGAGCAGTACTTC CASTNFYEQYF TRBJ2-7 TRBV4-1 - -
TGTGCCAGCAGCCGTACAGGGGGCTATAATTCACCCCTCCACTTT CASSRTGGYNSPLHF TRBJ1-6 TRBV11-2 - TRBD1
TGTGCCAGCAGTTACGAGGGATCGGACATTCAGTACTTC CASSYEGSDIQYF TRBJ2-4 TRBV6-5 - -
TGTGCCAGCAGCTTGACATGGACAGGGACACACACTGAAGCTTTCTTT CASSLTWTGTHTEAFF TRBJ1-1 TRBV5-8 - TRBD1
TGTGCCAGCAGCTTACAGGGATTCCACGAGCAGTACTTC CASSLQGFHEQYF TRBJ2-7 TRBV7-9 - -
TGTGCCAGCAGTCGCTTAGGGCCAGGGACTGACGAAAAACTGTTTTTT CASSRLGPGTDEKLFF TRBJ1-4 TRBV28 - -
TGTGCCAGCAGCCCCGCGGGAGGGGAAGCTTTCTTT CASSPAGGEAFF TRBJ1-1 TRBV7-9 once -
TGTGCCAGCAGCCCCGACAGGAACTATGGCTACACCTTC CASSPDRNYGYTF TRBJ1-2 TRBV7-2 - -
TGTGCCAGCAGCTTAACAGGGGCCGTGGGGACTGAAGCTTTCTTT CASSLTGAVGTEAFF TRBJ1-1 TRBV7-3 - -
TGTGCCAGCAGCCGCCGACTAGCGGGAGTGGATACGCAGTATTTT CASSRRLAGVDTQYF TRBJ2-3 TRBV3-1/TRBV3-2 - TRBD2
TGTGCCAGCAAGCCTAGCGGGAGTTGGAATGAGCAGTTCTTC CASKPSGSWNEQFF TRBJ2-1 TRBV28 - TRBD2
TGCGCCAGCAGCTTTTCAGGGTACGCAGATACGCAGTATTTT CASSFSGYADTQYF TRBJ2-3 TRBV5-1 - -
TGTGCCAGGGGCGGGGGGTTCTACAATGAGCAGTTCTTC CARGGGFYNEQFF TRBJ2-1 TRBV2 - TRBD2
TGCGCCAGCAACCGGGACAGGGGGCCCTATGGCTACACCTTC CASNRDRGPYGYTF TRBJ1-2 TRBV5-1 - TRBD1
TGTGCCAGCAGCGTGGGCCGGGACAGGGGGCGGTTATTGTTTTTT CASSVGRDRGRLLFF TRBJ2-2 TRBV9 - TRBD1
TGTGCCAGCAATCGACTTGGGGTTGCGGGAGCTTTCTTT CASNRLGVAGAFF TRBJ1-1 TRBV2 - -
TGTGCCAGCAACCTGGACAGAGGAAACACCATATATTTT CASNLDRGNTIYF TRBJ1-3 TRBV6-5 - -
TGTGCCAGCAGTTTCGACGGCCACGGGTTCGACGAGCAGTACTTC CASSFDGHGFDEQYF TRBJ2-7 TRBV27 few -
TGTGCCAGCAGCTTTTTAAAGGGGGAGGGGACAGATACGCAGTATTTT CASSFLKGEGTDTQYF TRBJ2-3 TRBV7-9 - -
TGTGCCAGCCGACTAGCGGGGCTCTCTGGGGCCAACGTCCTGACTTTC CASRLAGLSGANVLTF TRBJ2-6 TRBV3-1/TRBV3-2 few TRBD2
TGTGCCAGCAGCCAAGCCTCACAGGGGGACGAAAAACTGTTTTTT CASSQASQGDEKLFF TRBJ1-4 TRBV3-1/TRBV3-2 - TRBD1
TGTGCCAGCAGCTTCGGACAGGGCGTGGAGCAGTACTTC CASSFGQGVEQYF TRBJ2-7 TRBV7-9 - TRBD1
TGTGCCAGCAGTTTACGTAGTAGCGGGAGGTACAATGAGCAGTTCTTC CASSLRSSGRYNEQFF TRBJ2-1 TRBV27 few TRBD2
TGTGCCAGCAGCTGGTCGGGGGAGGGCTACACCTTC CASSWSGEGYTF TRBJ1-2 TRBV3-1/TRBV3-2 - -
TGTGCCAGCAGTTGGGAGGGGTTCTATGGCTACACCTTC CASSWEGFYGYTF TRBJ1-2 TRBV7-2 - -
TGTGCCAGCAAAGCGATCCCTGGGGCCAACGTCCTGACTTTC CASKAIPGANVLTF TRBJ2-6 TRBV27 - -
TGCGCCAGCAGCTTGGCTGTGGGGGGGGACACTGAAGCTTTCTTT CASSLAVGGDTEAFF TRBJ1-1 TRBV5-1 - -
TGTGCCACCAGCAGAGTAAGAGGACAGGGGTCGCCTGAAGCTTTCTTT CATSRVRGQGSPEAFF TRBJ1-1 TRBV15 - TRBD1
TGTGCCAGCAGCCAAGATCTTGGGCAGGGAAGAAACATTCAGTACTTC CASSQDLGQGRNIQYF TRBJ2-4 TRBV3-1/TRBV3-2 - -
TGTGCCAGCAGTGAAACTAGCGCAGAACCCTCCTACAATGAGCAGTTCTTC CASSETSAEPSYNEQFF TRBJ2-1 TRBV2 - TRBD2
TGCGCCAGCAGCTTAAGACAGGGGGCAGCTGGAAACACCATATATTTT CASSLRQGAAGNTIYF TRBJ1-3 TRBV5-1 - TRBD1
TGTGCCAGCAGCCAAGATTGGGCTCCCTTTCGGCAGTACTTC CASSQDWAPFRQYF TRBJ2-7 TRBV14 - -
TGCGCCAGCAGTGACAGTACTGAAGCTTTCTTT CASSDSTEAFF TRBJ1-1 TRBV10-2 few -
TGTGCCACCAGTGATTCGGGACAAGAGACCCAGTACTTC CATSDSGQETQYF TRBJ2-5 TRBV24-1 - -
TGTGCCAGCAGCTCCCTATTCCAGCGGGGGAGCTCAGGGGCCAACGTCCTGACTTTC CASSSLFQRGSSGANVLTF TRBJ2-6 TRBV11-2 - TRBD2
TGTGCCAGTAGTAGACAAGGACTAGCGGGGTTTAATGAGCAGTTCTTC CASSRQGLAGFNEQFF TRBJ2-1 TRBV19 - TRBD2
TGTGCCAGCAGTCAAGACAGAACGGCTGAAGCTTTCTTT CASSQDRTAEAFF TRBJ1-1 TRBV2 - -
TGCGCCAGCAGCACTTCCCCCATACAGATCTACAATGAGCAGTTCTTC CASSTSPIQIYNEQFF TRBJ2-1 TRBV4-1 - -
TGTGCCAGCAGTGCGGGATTGGGGGGGAATACGCAGTATTTT CASSAGLGGNTQYF TRBJ2-3 TRBV2 - TRBD2
TGTGCCAGCTCACCAAGTCCGGCCAGGGGACCCTCTGGGGCCAACGTCCTGACTTTC CASSPSPARGPSGANVLTF TRBJ2-6 TRBV18 - -
TGTGCCAGCAGCCCTGGGACAGGGGGCTACGAGCAGTACTTC CASSPGTGGYEQYF TRBJ2-7 TRBV11-2 - TRBD1
TGTGCCAGCAGCCCTGGACAGGGCCTCTATGGCTACACCTTC CASSPGQGLYGYTF TRBJ1-2 TRBV7-9 - TRBD1